The TCR beta chain described here comes from a study of blood T cell repertoires in COVID-19. As for the study in general: The United States, Italy and Spain provided the acute and convalescent COVID-19 samples. T cells, B-cell-depleted T cells, or PBMCs supplied cDNA or gDNA.

Original processing methods: Quantification of nucleated cells was approximated via reference gene primer amplification. Here immunoSEQ multiplex PCR was the method, and the copy in TCRdb shows in-frame clones only, minus some. D and trimming come from the DNA, and the V and J calls and clone size come from that table. The sample contains 88,000 or so clones, less than 90% of which appear only once. V shed 6 bases and J 7 bases; nucleotides not matched to a gene: 11. Germline V CDR1 and CDR2: LNHDA, SQIVND (reference sequence). The CDR3 sequence is 15 residues long. V is TRBV19 and J is TRBJ2-1, with TRBD2 matching over 8 bases. This clonotype was sampled from a human donor in a cohort sampled during active COVID-19. The specimen sequenced was peripheral blood. This CDR3 is CASRRELAVWNEQFF. In nucleotides, the CDR3 is TGTGCCAGTAGGAGGGAACTAGCGGTCTGGAATGAGCAGTTCTTC.